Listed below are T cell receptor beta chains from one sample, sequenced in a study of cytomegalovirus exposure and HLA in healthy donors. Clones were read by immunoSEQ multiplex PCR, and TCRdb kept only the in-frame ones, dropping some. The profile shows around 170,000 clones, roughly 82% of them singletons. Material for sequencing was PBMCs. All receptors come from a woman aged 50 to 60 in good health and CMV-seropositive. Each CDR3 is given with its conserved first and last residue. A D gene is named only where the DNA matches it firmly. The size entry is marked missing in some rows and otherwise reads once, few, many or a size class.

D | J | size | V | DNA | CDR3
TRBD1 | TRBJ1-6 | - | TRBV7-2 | TGTGCCAGCAGCACGACAGGGTGGAATAATTCACCCCTCCACTTT | CASSTTGWNNSPLHF
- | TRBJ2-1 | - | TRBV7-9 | TGTGCCAGCAGCCAGGGACAACGCAATGAGCAGTTCTTC | CASSQGQRNEQFF
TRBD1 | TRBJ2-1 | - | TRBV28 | TGTGCCAGCAGTTCTCAGGGGGCCGTTTCCTACAATGAGCAGTTCTTC | CASSSQGAVSYNEQFF
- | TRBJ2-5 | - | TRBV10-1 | TGCGCCAGCAGTGACCAAAACGGGGGAGAGACCCAGTACTTC | CASSDQNGGETQYF
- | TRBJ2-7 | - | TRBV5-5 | TGTGCCAGCAGCTTGATACAGGGAGTAGGCGAGCAGTACTTC | CASSLIQGVGEQYF
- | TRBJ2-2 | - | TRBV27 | TGTGCCAGCAGTTTAACAGGGCTGGGGACGGTGGGCACCGGGGAGCTGTTTTTT | CASSLTGLGTVGTGELFF
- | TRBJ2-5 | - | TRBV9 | TGTGCCAGCAGCGGGACACCCCAAGAGACCCAGTACTTC | CASSGTPQETQYF
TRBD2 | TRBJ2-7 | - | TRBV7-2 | TGTGCCAGCAGCTTACATAGCGGGCCCTACGAGCAGTACTTC | CASSLHSGPYEQYF
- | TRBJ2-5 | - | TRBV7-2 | TGTGCCAGCAGCTTAAGACCGGGGGGCCAAGGGGAGACCCAGTACTTC | CASSLRPGGQGETQYF
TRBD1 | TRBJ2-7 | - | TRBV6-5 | TGTGCCAGCAGGCCCCTGACAGGGGCCTACGAGCAGTACTTC | CASRPLTGAYEQYF
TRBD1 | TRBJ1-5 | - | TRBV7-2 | TGTGCCAGCAGCCCAACTGGACAGGGGGTTCAGCCCCAGCATTTT | CASSPTGQGVQPQHF
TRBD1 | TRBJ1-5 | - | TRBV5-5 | TGTGCCAGCAGCTTGGAGGGGGCGGGGAATCAGCCCCAGCATTTT | CASSLEGAGNQPQHF
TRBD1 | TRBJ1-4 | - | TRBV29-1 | TGCAGCGTCTCAGAGGGGGCGGCTGAAAAACTGTTTTTT | CSVSEGAAEKLFF
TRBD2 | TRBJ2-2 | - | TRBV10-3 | TGTGCCATCAGCGCAACTAGCGGGGATTCCACCGGGGAGCTGTTTTTT | CAISATSGDSTGELFF
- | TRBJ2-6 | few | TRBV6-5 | TGTGCCAGCACCGTAATAGCTGGGGCCAACGTCCTGACTTTC | CASTVIAGANVLTF
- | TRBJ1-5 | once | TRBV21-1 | TGTGCCAGCAGCATGGGGGGGGTCAATCAGCCCCAGCATTTT | CASSMGGVNQPQHF
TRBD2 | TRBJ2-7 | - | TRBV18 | TGTGCCAGCTCATCGGGGGGGACCTACGAGCAGTACTTC | CASSSGGTYEQYF
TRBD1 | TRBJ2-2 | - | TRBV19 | TGTGCCAGTCGTGCGAGGACAGGGGGCAAGTTCGGGGAGCTGTTTTTT | CASRARTGGKFGELFF
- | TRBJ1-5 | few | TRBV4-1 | TGCGCCAGCAGCCAAGTTGGGGGCAGGGCTAGGGGCAATCAGCCCCAGCATTTT | CASSQVGGRARGNQPQHF
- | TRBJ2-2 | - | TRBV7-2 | TGTGCCAGCAGCTTGCAGGGCCGGGCTCCCGGGGAGCTGTTTTTT | CASSLQGRAPGELFF
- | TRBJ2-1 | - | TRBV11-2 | TGTGCCAGCAGCTACCCACAGGGTACCTACAATGAGCAGTTCTTC | CASSYPQGTYNEQFF
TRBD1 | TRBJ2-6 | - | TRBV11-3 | TGTGCCAGCAGCTTAGGTACAGGGGGCGGTTCTGGGGCCAACGTCCTGACTTTC | CASSLGTGGGSGANVLTF
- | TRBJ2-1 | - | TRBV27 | TGTGCCAGCAGTTCACACGGGACACTGGACTCCTACAATGAGCAGTTCTTC | CASSSHGTLDSYNEQFF
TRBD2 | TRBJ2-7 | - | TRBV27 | TGTGCCAGCAGATTCGGGACTAGCGGCTCCTACGAGCAGTACTTC | CASRFGTSGSYEQYF
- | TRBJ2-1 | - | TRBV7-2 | TGTGCCAGCAGCTTACCGGGACACTACAATGAGCAGTTCTTC | CASSLPGHYNEQFF
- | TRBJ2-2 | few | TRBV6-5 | TGTGCCAGCAGTCGAGGGCGGGACACCGGGGAGCTGTTTTTT | CASSRGRDTGELFF
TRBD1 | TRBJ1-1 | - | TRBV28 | TGTGCCAGCAGTCTAGGAGGGACAGGGACCGCTGAAGCTTTCTTT | CASSLGGTGTAEAFF